These T cell receptor delta chains were read from a single sample in a study of gamma-delta T cells after stem cell transplantation. TCRdb processed the RT-PCR reads again with the CATT caller. The sample has 2,800 or so delta-chain clones, roughly 3% seen once; the top ten hold around 30%. The specimen was gamma-delta T cells. The source of these receptors is a human donor. It is not recorded whose cells these are; they may come from a transplant donor. The CDR3 runs from the conserved cysteine through the conserved F or W. Fields, in order: J gene, D gene, clone size, V gene, CDR3 DNA, CDR3 protein. D genes are given only for firm matches. The size entry is marked missing in some rows and otherwise reads once, few, many or a size class.

j_call: TRDJ1
d_call: TRDD3
clone_size: NA
v_call: TRDV2
cdr3_nt: TGTGCCTGTGACAGTGTACTGGGGGATACCTATAAACTCATCTTT
cdr3_aa: CACDSVLGDTYKLIF

j_call: TRDJ1
d_call: TRDD3
clone_size: large
v_call: TRDV2
cdr3_nt: TGTGCCTGTGACACCGTCACTAGCGTGGGGGATACGCTTCACACCGATAAACTCATCTTT
cdr3_aa: CACDTVTSVGDTLHTDKLIF

j_call: TRDJ1
d_call: TRDD3
clone_size: large
v_call: TRDV2
cdr3_nt: TGTGCCTGTGACACCGTCGTGGGGGATACGAGGGGGTCCGATAAACTCATCTTT
cdr3_aa: CACDTVVGDTRGSDKLIF

j_call: TRDJ1
d_call: TRDD3
clone_size: medium-sized
v_call: TRDV2
cdr3_nt: TGTGCCTGTGACACCGTACGAACTGGGGGTCCAGTCTACACCGATAAACTCATCTTT
cdr3_aa: CACDTVRTGGPVYTDKLIF

j_call: TRDJ1
d_call: NA
clone_size: medium-sized
v_call: TRDV2
cdr3_nt: TGTGCCTGTGACCCCCTGGCTTTGGGGGTTTACACCGATAAACTCATCTTT
cdr3_aa: CACDPLALGVYTDKLIF

j_call: TRDJ1
d_call: TRDD3
clone_size: medium-sized
v_call: TRDV2
cdr3_nt: TGTGCCTGTGACGCCGTACTGGGGGATACGGTGTACACCGATAAACTCATCTTT
cdr3_aa: CACDAVLGDTVYTDKLIF

j_call: TRDJ1
d_call: NA
clone_size: medium-sized
v_call: TRDV2
cdr3_nt: TGTGCCTGTGACACAATGGGGTTTCCCATCTCCACCGATAAACTCATCTTT
cdr3_aa: CACDTMGFPISTDKLIF

j_call: TRDJ1
d_call: NA
clone_size: NA
v_call: TRDV2
cdr3_nt: TGTGCCTGTGACACTGTACTCGGGGGACCCGAGTACACCGATAAACTCATCTTT
cdr3_aa: CACDTVLGGPEYTDKLIF

j_call: TRDJ1
d_call: TRDD3
clone_size: few
v_call: TRDV2
cdr3_nt: TGTGCCTGTGACCTAGTACTGGGGGATGGGAACACCGATAAACTCATCTTT
cdr3_aa: CACDLVLGDGNTDKLIF

j_call: TRDJ1
d_call: TRDD3
clone_size: NA
v_call: TRDV2
cdr3_nt: TGTGCCTGTGACACCCTGGGGGATACCCCAGCTGATAAACTCATCTTT
cdr3_aa: CACDTLGDTPADKLIF

j_call: TRDJ1
d_call: TRDD3
clone_size: medium-sized
v_call: TRDV2
cdr3_nt: TGTGCCTGTGACCATGTACTGGGGGATATGCCCGATAAACTCATCTTT
cdr3_aa: CACDHVLGDMPDKLIF

j_call: TRDJ3
d_call: TRDD3
clone_size: medium-sized
v_call: TRDV2
cdr3_nt: TGTGCCTGTGACACTGGGGGATACCGGTCCTGGGACACCCGACAGATGTTTTTC
cdr3_aa: CACDTGGYRSWDTRQMFF

j_call: TRDJ1
d_call: NA
clone_size: medium-sized
v_call: TRDV2
cdr3_nt: TGTGCCTGTGACACCCTCACGGAAACCGATAAACTCATCTTT
cdr3_aa: CACDTLTETDKLIF

j_call: TRDJ1
d_call: TRDD3
clone_size: medium-sized
v_call: TRDV2
cdr3_nt: TGTGCCTGTGACAATCTTTTACTGGGGGATCCAACCACCGATAAACTCATCTTT
cdr3_aa: CACDNLLLGDPTTDKLIF

j_call: TRDJ3
d_call: NA
clone_size: few
v_call: TRDV2
cdr3_nt: TGTGCCTGTGACACTCTGGGGGACACCCGACAGATGTTTTTC
cdr3_aa: CACDTLGDTRQMFF

j_call: TRDJ1
d_call: NA
clone_size: large
v_call: TRDV2
cdr3_nt: TGTGCCTGTGACACCGTCGGGGGCTTGGATCAGTACACCGATAAACTCATCTTT
cdr3_aa: CACDTVGGLDQYTDKLIF

j_call: TRDJ1
d_call: TRDD3
clone_size: medium-sized
v_call: TRDV2
cdr3_nt: TGTGCCTGTGACGGAATATGGGGGATACGTTTTCCCGACACCGATAAACTCATCTTT
cdr3_aa: CACDGIWGIRFPDTDKLIF

j_call: TRDJ1
d_call: NA
clone_size: large
v_call: TRDV2
cdr3_nt: TGTGCCTGTGACTCGTTACTGGGATCCACCGATAAACTCATCTTT
cdr3_aa: CACDSLLGSTDKLIF

j_call: TRDJ1
d_call: TRDD3
clone_size: NA
v_call: TRDV2
cdr3_nt: TGTGCCTGTGACACCCTACTGGGGGATACAGTGAGTGGAACCGATAAACTCATCTTT
cdr3_aa: CACDTLLGDTVSGTDKLIF

j_call: TRDJ1
d_call: TRDD3
clone_size: NA
v_call: TRDV2
cdr3_nt: TGTGCCTGTGACACGTTGGCGGGGGATACCTATAAACTCATCTTT
cdr3_aa: CACDTLAGDTYKLIF

j_call: TRDJ1
d_call: TRDD3
clone_size: medium-sized
v_call: TRDV2
cdr3_nt: TGTGCCTGTGACACCGTCTCTGGCCTACAGAGTACTGGGGGATACGCGTATCCCGGGGCCGATAAACTCATCTTT
cdr3_aa: CACDTVSGLQSTGGYAYPGADKLIF

j_call: TRDJ1
d_call: NA
clone_size: medium-sized
v_call: TRDV2
cdr3_nt: TGTGCCTGTGAACCATTACAGAAGTACACCGATAAACTCATCTTT
cdr3_aa: CACEPLQKYTDKLIF

j_call: TRDJ1
d_call: TRDD3
clone_size: few
v_call: TRDV2
cdr3_nt: TGTGCCTGTGACACCGTCATCCGGGGGATAATCGGGAACGATAAACTCATCTTT
cdr3_aa: CACDTVIRGIIGNDKLIF

j_call: TRDJ1
d_call: NA
clone_size: few
v_call: TRDV2
cdr3_nt: TGTGCCTGTGACACCCTAATGGGGACCCAGAACACCGATAAACTCATCTTT
cdr3_aa: CACDTLMGTQNTDKLIF

j_call: TRDJ1
d_call: NA
clone_size: medium-sized
v_call: TRDV2
cdr3_nt: TGTGCCTGTGACTGTCTAGGGGCTACCGATAAACTCATCTTT
cdr3_aa: CACDCLGATDKLIF

j_call: TRDJ1
d_call: TRDD3
clone_size: few
v_call: TRDV2
cdr3_nt: TGTGCCTGTGACACCTTGGGGGACTATAACACTGATAAACTCATCTTT
cdr3_aa: CACDTLGDYNTDKLIF

j_call: TRDJ1
d_call: TRDD3
clone_size: NA
v_call: TRDV2
cdr3_nt: TGTGCCTGTGACCCACTGGGGGATACGGATAAACTCATCTTT
cdr3_aa: CACDPLGDTDKLIF

j_call: TRDJ1
d_call: TRDD3
clone_size: medium-sized
v_call: TRDV2
cdr3_nt: TGTGCCTGTGACAGTCTAGTACTGGGGGATACGACTGATAAACTCATCTTT
cdr3_aa: CACDSLVLGDTTDKLIF

j_call: TRDJ1
d_call: TRDD3
clone_size: medium-sized
v_call: TRDV2
cdr3_nt: TGTGCCTGTGACAGCCTGGGGGATTCCGATAAACTCATCTTT
cdr3_aa: CACDSLGDSDKLIF

j_call: TRDJ1
d_call: TRDD3
clone_size: large
v_call: TRDV2
cdr3_nt: TGTGCCTGTGACGTCGTTGGGGGACTGATCACCGATAAACTCATCTTT
cdr3_aa: CACDVVGGLITDKLIF

j_call: TRDJ1
d_call: NA
clone_size: large
v_call: TRDV2
cdr3_nt: TGTGCCTGTGACACCGTCGGGGATCGACCGTACACCGATAAACTCATCTTT
cdr3_aa: CACDTVGDRPYTDKLIF

j_call: TRDJ3
d_call: TRDD3
clone_size: large
v_call: TRDV2
cdr3_nt: TGTGCCTGTGACTCCGTCCGACGTCGTGACTCCGGGGGATACGCCTGGGACACCCGACAGATGTTTTTC
cdr3_aa: CACDSVRRRDSGGYAWDTRQMFF

j_call: TRDJ1
d_call: NA
clone_size: NA
v_call: TRDV1
cdr3_nt: TGTGCTCTTGGGAACAGTACCAAGGGCGGGGAGTACACCGATAAACTCATCTTT
cdr3_aa: CALGNSTKGGEYTDKLIF

j_call: TRDJ1
d_call: TRDD3
clone_size: large
v_call: TRDV2
cdr3_nt: TGTGCCTGTGACACCGTACGTAACCTGGGGGAAGCTGGGGAACACAACGATAAACTCATCTTT
cdr3_aa: CACDTVRNLGEAGEHNDKLIF

j_call: TRDJ1
d_call: NA
clone_size: few
v_call: TRDV2
cdr3_nt: TGTGCCTGTGACTTCCTCAACGGGGGACCCGAGTACACCGATAAACTCATCTTT
cdr3_aa: CACDFLNGGPEYTDKLIF

j_call: TRDJ1
d_call: NA
clone_size: NA
v_call: TRDV2
cdr3_nt: TGTGCCTGTGACACCCTGGGGCTGGGTTCTAACACCGATAAACTCATCTTT
cdr3_aa: CACDTLGLGSNTDKLIF

j_call: TRDJ1
d_call: TRDD3
clone_size: medium-sized
v_call: TRDV2
cdr3_nt: TGTGCCTGTGACCAAGTGTCTCGTACTGGGGGGAAGTACACCGATAAACTCATCTTT
cdr3_aa: CACDQVSRTGGKYTDKLIF

j_call: TRDJ1
d_call: TRDD3
clone_size: medium-sized
v_call: TRDV2
cdr3_nt: TGTGCCTGTGACCCGGTACTGGGGGTGGAGGAATACACCGATAAACTCATCTTT
cdr3_aa: CACDPVLGVEEYTDKLIF

j_call: TRDJ3
d_call: TRDD3
clone_size: medium-sized
v_call: TRDV2
cdr3_nt: TGTGCCTGTGACACCGCCGGGGGATTCTCCTCCTGGGACACCCGACAGATGTTTTTC
cdr3_aa: CACDTAGGFSSWDTRQMFF

j_call: TRDJ1
d_call: TRDD3
clone_size: few
v_call: TRDV2
cdr3_nt: TGTGCCTGTGTCGGCTTGCTGGGGGAAAAAACCGATAAACTCATCTTT
cdr3_aa: CACVGLLGEKTDKLIF

j_call: TRDJ1
d_call: NA
clone_size: NA
v_call: TRDV2
cdr3_nt: TGTGCCTGTGCCGTCTTGGGGGCCCGGGGCGATAAACTCATCTTT
cdr3_aa: CACAVLGARGDKLIF

j_call: TRDJ1
d_call: TRDD3
clone_size: few
v_call: TRDV2
cdr3_nt: TGTGCCTGTGACCATTTGGTGGGGGATACATACACCGTTAAACTCATCTTT
cdr3_aa: CACDHLVGDTYTVKLIF

j_call: TRDJ1
d_call: TRDD3
clone_size: few
v_call: TRDV2
cdr3_nt: TGTGCCTGTGAGCCGGTCGCCGCCTGGGGGATACAGTTCGATAAACTCATCTTT
cdr3_aa: CACEPVAAWGIQFDKLIF